This T cell receptor (beta chain) came from a study of identical twins. TCRdb recomputed calls from the 5' RACE reads with MiXCR, one row per CDR3 protein. There are under 350,000 distinct CDR3 sequences in the sample; roughly 10% occur only once, and roughly 7% lies in the top ten. The germline V gene encodes CDR1 MGHRA and CDR2 YSYEKL. The CDR3 runs 20 residues. The V and J ends lost 3 bases and 1 base, in that order; junction bases with no gene match: 17. Separately, the same data were catalogued under a study of yellow fever vaccine responses in identical twins.

The sequencing sample was made of CD8+ T cells sorted from blood. The V and J genes are TRBV4-1 and TRBJ2-3, with TRBD2 identical over 9 bases. The receptor's source is a woman aged 18-30 years in good health. The CDR3, as DNA: TGCGCCAGCAGCCAGGTTGTGGGGGAAACGACTAGCGGCCGCACAGATACGCAGTATTTT. Its translation is CASSQVVGETTSGRTDTQYF.